The rows below give T cell receptor beta chains drawn from one sample of a study of blood T cell repertoires in COVID-19. Produced via immunoSEQ multiplex PCR; TCRdb's table is partial and in-frame only. The table has 150,000 to 160,000 clones, 65% to 90% seen once; the top ten hold nearly 10%. The source material was peripheral blood. These receptors originate from a woman between 50 and 59 years old with acute or convalescent COVID-19. Each CDR3 is given with its conserved first and last residue. The D gene is left open where the match is weak. Expanded clones get a size class; other rows say once, few or many, or leave the size out.

>TRBV28|.|TRBJ2-7|TRBD2
CASSLGPLAVVYEQYF
TGTGCCAGCAGTTTAGGGCCCCTAGCGGTCGTCTACGAGCAGTACTTC
>TRBV9|few|TRBJ1-4|.
CASSVGPRVANEKLFF
TGTGCCAGCAGCGTAGGACCCAGGGTGGCTAATGAAAAACTGTTTTTT
>TRBV11-2|.|TRBJ2-1|.
CASSLGLRRAIPGEQFF
TGTGCCAGCAGCCTAGGGCTGAGGAGGGCCATCCCCGGTGAGCAGTTCTTC
>TRBV2|.|TRBJ1-4|TRBD1
CASIPAQGAKLSNEKLFF
TGTGCCAGCATCCCCGCGCAGGGGGCAAAGTTGAGTAATGAAAAACTGTTTTTT
>TRBV10-3|.|TRBJ1-2|TRBD1
CAISESRGRGYTF
TGTGCCATCAGTGAGTCCAGGGGGCGCGGCTACACCTTC
>TRBV10-1|once|TRBJ2-4|TRBD2
CASSESGLAGVSIVKNIQYF
TGCGCCAGCAGTGAGTCAGGACTAGCGGGAGTATCTATTGTCAAAAACATTCAGTACTTC
>TRBV27|.|TRBJ1-2|TRBD1
CASSLDRDYGYTF
TGTGCCAGCAGTCTAGACAGGGACTATGGCTACACCTTC
>TRBV6-5|few|TRBJ1-2|.
CASSWAARGGYGYTF
TGTGCCAGCAGTTGGGCGGCGAGAGGAGGTTATGGCTACACCTTC
>TRBV13|.|TRBJ2-7|TRBD1
CASSEGTGYEQYF
TGTGCCAGCAGCGAGGGGACAGGGTACGAGCAGTACTTC
>TRBV4-3|.|TRBJ2-1|TRBD2
CASSQEGAGVNEQFF
TGCGCCAGCAGCCAAGAAGGCGCGGGAGTCAATGAGCAGTTCTTC
>TRBV7-3|.|TRBJ1-5|TRBD1
CASSLKGASNQPQHF
TGTGCCAGCAGCTTAAAGGGGGCCAGCAATCAGCCCCAGCATTTT
>TRBV5-1|.|TRBJ1-2|TRBD1
CASSQGTGTYGYTF
TGCGCCAGCAGCCAAGGGACAGGGACATATGGCTACACCTTC
>TRBV10-3|.|TRBJ1-3|.
CAIRGGAGNTIYF
TGTGCCATCAGGGGCGGGGCTGGAAACACCATATATTTT
>TRBV19|.|TRBJ2-7|.
CASGAGDYDEQYF
TGTGCCAGCGGGGCAGGGGATTACGACGAGCAGTACTTC
>TRBV5-8|.|TRBJ2-7|TRBD2
CASIIAGRVRWEQYF
TGTGCCAGCATTATAGCGGGAAGGGTCCGATGGGAGCAGTACTTC
>TRBV15|.|TRBJ1-4|.
CATRPDGGEKLFF
TGTGCCACCAGGCCGGACGGGGGTGAAAAACTGTTTTTT
>TRBV7-3|.|TRBJ2-7|TRBD1
CASSSPGQQQYF
TGTGCCAGCAGCTCTCCGGGACAGCAACAGTACTTC
>TRBV30|.|TRBJ1-1|.
CAWSVRLGANTEAFF
TGTGCCTGGAGTGTACGTTTAGGGGCCAACACTGAAGCTTTCTTT
>TRBV30|.|TRBJ2-7|TRBD1
CAWGRTGGQYF
TGTGCCTGGGGCAGGACAGGGGGGCAGTACTTC
>TRBV18|.|TRBJ2-1|TRBD1
CASSPGDRGRNEQFF
TGTGCCAGCTCACCCGGGGACAGGGGTCGCAATGAGCAGTTCTTC
>TRBV5-8|.|TRBJ1-5|TRBD1
CASSPRTGGGSQPQHF
TGTGCCAGCAGCCCAAGGACAGGGGGCGGTAGTCAGCCCCAGCATTTT
>TRBV24-1|.|TRBJ1-5|.
CATSPSNNQPQHF
TGTGCCACCAGTCCCAGTAACAATCAGCCCCAGCATTTT
>TRBV5-6|.|TRBJ2-1|.
CASSSRGRSYNEQFF
TGTGCCAGCAGCTCCAGGGGCAGGTCCTACAATGAGCAGTTCTTC
>TRBV27|.|TRBJ2-7|TRBD1
CASSTRTGGFYEQYF
TGTGCCAGCAGTACCCGGACAGGGGGCTTCTACGAGCAGTACTTC
>TRBV2|.|TRBJ1-5|TRBD1
CASSAVRTGVSNQPQHF
TGTGCCAGCAGTGCTGTTAGGACAGGGGTATCCAATCAGCCCCAGCATTTT
>TRBV5-4|.|TRBJ2-3|TRBD2
CASSSLAGGTSTDTQYF
TGTGCCAGCAGCTCTCTAGCGGGGGGGACTAGCACAGATACGCAGTATTTT
>TRBV4-1|.|TRBJ1-2|.
CASSQGEYGYTF
TGCGCCAGCAGCCAGGGCGAGTATGGCTACACCTTC
>TRBV10-3|.|TRBJ2-5|TRBD2
CAISGENQETQYF
TGTGCCATTAGCGGGGAGAACCAAGAGACCCAGTACTTC
>TRBV27|once|TRBJ2-1|.
CASSLQILGEQFF
TGTGCCAGCAGTCTACAGATTTTGGGTGAGCAGTTCTTC
>TRBV5-1|.|TRBJ2-3|.
CASSLSESTDTQYF
TGCGCCAGCAGCTTGTCCGAGAGCACAGATACGCAGTATTTT
>TRBV6-6|.|TRBJ2-2|.
CASSYPQAGRELFF
TGTGCCAGCAGTTACCCGCAAGCGGGCAGGGAGCTGTTTTTT
>TRBV11-2|.|TRBJ1-6|TRBD1
CASSTQGGRNSPLHF
TGTGCCAGCAGCACCCAGGGGGGCAGGAATTCACCCCTCCACTTT
>TRBV18|.|TRBJ1-2|.
CASSPRQVGDGYTF
TGTGCCAGCTCACCAAGACAGGTGGGGGATGGCTACACCTTC
>TRBV5-4|.|TRBJ2-3|TRBD2
CASSLRAGGSDTQYF
TGTGCCAGCAGCTTGAGGGCGGGGGGATCAGATACGCAGTATTTT
>TRBV6-2/TRBV6-3|.|TRBJ1-2|.
CASSYSSGVGYTF
TGTGCCAGCAGTTACTCCTCCGGGGTTGGCTACACCTTC
>TRBV24-1|.|TRBJ2-3|TRBD2
CATRDPSGGARDTQYF
TGTGCCACCAGGGATCCTAGCGGGGGGGCCCGAGATACGCAGTATTTT
>TRBV18|.|TRBJ1-2|TRBD1
CASSPETGGGSTYGYTF
TGTGCCAGCTCACCGGAGACAGGGGGAGGATCAACCTATGGCTACACCTTC
>TRBV12-2|.|TRBJ2-2|.
CASRLPDRDGETGELFF
TGTGCAAGTCGCTTACCGGACAGGGACGGGGAGACCGGGGAGCTGTTTTTT
>TRBV19|.|TRBJ2-7|TRBD1
CASSIAWTGGYEQYF
TGTGCCAGTAGTATAGCATGGACAGGGGGGTACGAGCAGTACTTC
>TRBV21-1|.|TRBJ1-2|.
CASSASRGANYGYTF
TGTGCCAGCAGCGCCAGCCGGGGGGCAAACTATGGCTACACCTTC
>TRBV15|.|TRBJ2-3|.
CATSRDRGIPTDTQYF
TGTGCCACCAGCAGAGATCGGGGGATCCCCACAGATACGCAGTATTTT
>TRBV11-2|.|TRBJ2-7|.
CASSLETFRSYEQYF
TGTGCCAGCAGCTTAGAGACTTTCCGCTCCTACGAGCAGTACTTC
>TRBV21-1|.|TRBJ1-6|.
CASSINRGSNSPLHF
TGTGCCAGCAGCATAAACAGGGGGAGCAATTCACCCCTCCACTTT
>TRBV9|.|TRBJ2-5|TRBD2
CASSVASGRNKEETQYF
TGTGCCAGCAGCGTAGCTAGCGGGAGAAATAAAGAAGAGACCCAGTACTTC
>TRBV7-3|.|TRBJ2-1|.
CASSPPGYSVNEQFF
TGTGCCAGCAGCCCACCAGGGTATTCGGTCAATGAGCAGTTCTTC
>TRBV7-2|.|TRBJ2-7|.
CASSLGSTSRAGEQYF
TGTGCCAGCAGCTTAGGTTCTACTAGCAGGGCGGGGGAGCAGTACTTC
>TRBV7-9|.|TRBJ2-7|.
CASAAVAYEQYF
TGTGCCAGCGCGGCAGTAGCCTACGAGCAGTACTTC
>TRBV6-2/TRBV6-3|.|TRBJ2-3|.
CASSYNGEGDTDTQYF
TGTGCCAGCAGTTACAATGGGGAGGGGGACACAGATACGCAGTATTTT
>TRBV2|.|TRBJ2-3|TRBD1
CASSRDRGTDTQYF
TGTGCCAGCAGCCGGGACAGGGGCACAGATACGCAGTATTTT